Shown below are 10 T cell receptor beta chains from a single sample sequenced in a study of monozygotic twins with inflammatory bowel disease. Using the 5' RACE reads, TCRdb records one entry per CDR3 protein without DNA. The data show 400,000 to 500,000 distinct CDR3 sequences, and the top ten clones hold 2% to 3%. The specimen sequenced was blood. The receptors come from a human donor with ulcerative colitis or Crohn's disease, or a healthy co-twin of an affected twin (not recorded which).

This chain uses TRBV20-1 with TRBJ2-7; with no DNA, the TCRdb D assignment of TRBD1 cannot be verified. CDR3 length equals 13 residues. CDR1 DFQATT and CDR2 SNEGSKA come from the germline V gene (reference sequence). This chain's CDR3 is CSAMGQSPYEQYF.

The V and J genes are TRBV4-1 and TRBJ2-3; TCRdb selects TRBD2, and the lack of DNA leaves this call unchecked. Germline CDR1 reads MGHRA; CDR2 reads YSYEKL. The CDR3 spans 17 residues. CDR3 loop: CASSQPLGTGGPDTQYF.

The CDR3 sequence: CASSSPGSQETQYF. The rearrangement joins TRBV7-2 to TRBJ2-5. Germline V gives CDR1 SGHTA, CDR2 FQGNSA. The CDR3 has 14 amino acids. The entire variable domain, with the rest obtained from reference TRBV7-2 and TRBJ2-5, is as follows: GAGVSQSPSNKVTEKGKDVELRCDPISGHTALYWYRQSLGQGLEFLIYFQGNSAPDKSGLPSDRFSAERTGGSVSTLTIQRTQQEDSAVYLCASSSPGSQETQYFGPGTRLLVL.

CDR3 sequence reads: CASSFPGAAQETQYF. This rearrangement joins TRBV27 to TRBJ2-5; TCRdb outputs TRBD1, but without DNA this stays unchecked. There are 15 residues in the CDR3. Per the germline V gene, CDR1 is MNHEY and CDR2 is SMNVEV (reference sequence).

This chain connects TRBV12-3 or TRBV12-4 to TRBJ1-2. The CDR3 covers 13 residues. This CDR3 reads CASSFGGEFGYTF.

This chain joins TRBV7-9 and TRBJ1-2. This CDR3 is 13 amino acids long. Germline V gene data show CDR1 as SEHNR and CDR2 as FQNEAQ (reference sequence). CDR3 region: CASSLSSSDGYTF.

CDR3 loop: CASSPNTQLPQHF. The chain joins TRBV18 to TRBJ1-5. Germline CDR1 and CDR2: KGHSH and LQKENI. The CDR3 totals 13 residues.

The chain combines TRBV10-3 with TRBJ2-2; the D gene TCRdb calls, TRBD1, cannot be checked with no DNA. The CDR3 runs 16 residues. The germline CDR1 and CDR2 sequences are ENHRY and SYGVKD. The CDR3 spells CAISESWQGITGELFF.

This chain connects TRBV12-3 or TRBV12-4 to TRBJ2-7; TCRdb picks TRBD1, but there is no DNA to check that call. The CDR3 consists of 16 residues. The CDR3 sequence: CASSSPGDREPYEQYF.

The V call is TRBV29-1, the J call TRBJ1-1. The CDR3 totals 13 residues. From germline, CDR1 is SQVTM and CDR2 ANQGSEA. Here the CDR3 reads CSVEGQLVTEAFF.